This passage covers 16 T cell receptor beta chains from one sample sequenced in a study of CD8 T cells in Susac syndrome. It was with random hexamers that roughly 0.45 to 1 ug RNA was reverse transcribed. Using its own MiXCR run on the immunoSEQ multiplex PCR reads, TCRdb lists one record per CDR3 protein. The sample records roughly 120,000 distinct CDR3 sequences, roughly 94% being singletons. Sample: CD4+ T cells from PBMCs. Every receptor here comes from a human donor with multiple sclerosis.

The count of this clonotype is one. The chain recombines TRBV29-1 with TRBJ2-2, with D maybe TRBD1 (6 bases). V lost 8 bases and J lost 0, with 10 bases in between. Germline V gives CDR1 SQVTM, CDR2 ANQGSEA. This CDR3 spans 13 amino acids. The CDR3 DNA reads TGCAGCTTCGGGACACCGAACACCGGGGAGCTGTTTTTT. This gives the protein CSFGTPNTGELFF.

The chain joins TRBV12-3 or TRBV12-4 to TRBJ1-2; D is undetermined. The CDR3 runs to 12 residues. V lost 5 bases and J 2 bases, leaving 6 bases between the germline ends. CDR3 sequence (DNA): TGTGCCAGCAGTACGGTGAACTATGGCTACACCTTC. This gives the protein CASSTVNYGYTF.

This clonotype was recorded only once. The V call is TRBV20-1, the J call TRBJ2-1; weak D call: TRBD2 (5 bases). The germline CDR1 and CDR2 sequences are DFQATT and SNEGSKA (reference sequence). Trimming shortened V by 5 bases and J by 0 bases, and 8 bases separated the two germline ends. CDR3 length equals 13 residues. The CDR3 sequence: CSAEGDSYNEQFF. The CDR3 bases are TGCAGTGCTGAGGGCGACTCCTACAATGAGCAGTTCTTC.

V usage is TRBV20-1 and J usage is TRBJ1-3; D ambiguous. With 6 bases removed from V and 4 bases from J, the gap between germline ends came to 13 bases. Looked up from germline, CDR1 is DFQATT and CDR2 is SNEGSKA (reference sequence). The CDR3 is 13 residues long. This chain's CDR3 is CSAAGPMGNTIYF. The CDR3 nucleotides read TGCAGTGCGGCCGGGCCAATGGGAAACACCATATATTTT.

CDR3 residues: CASRSEYTGELFF. CDR3 bases: TGTGCCAGCAGATCGGAGTACACCGGGGAGCTGTTTTTT. This chain links TRBV5-6 with TRBJ2-2; D is uncertain. The V end lost 5 bases, the J end lost 3 bases, and 8 bases lay between the germline ends. The CDR3 sequence is 13 residues long. CDR1 and CDR2 from the germline V gene are SGHDT and YYEEEE.

The rearrangement joins TRBV7-9 to TRBJ1-1; 7 nucleotides agree with TRBD1. This CDR3 has 17 amino acids. CDR1 is SEHNR, CDR2 FQNEAQ, per germline (reference sequence). The V gene end was trimmed by 2 bases and the J gene end by 4 bases; junction bases not matched to a gene: 13. The CDR3 DNA is TGTGCCAGCAGCTTATTCCCCCAGGGGGGTTTCGGCACTGAAGCTTTCTTT. This codes for CASSLFPQGGFGTEAFF.

The gene calls are TRBV6-2 or TRBV6-3 and TRBJ2-7; D possibly corresponds to TRBD1 (5 bases). V was pared by 5 bases and J by 1 base, with 15 bases between. The CDR3 consists of 15 residues. The germline CDR1 and CDR2 sequences are MNHEY and SVGEGT. CDR3 residues: CASSPSGQASYEQYF. CDR3 bases: TGTGCCAGCAGTCCTTCCGGACAAGCATCCTACGAGCAGTACTTC.

The chain links TRBV6-5 to TRBJ2-2; D is unclear. V gave up 4 bases and J gave up 11 bases, with 14 bases separating them. Germline loops: CDR1 MNHEY, CDR2 SVGAGI. This CDR3 has 13 residues. The CDR3 sequence: CASSSRRRAELFF. In DNA form, the CDR3 reads TGTGCCAGCAGTTCCCGACGCCGGGCCGAGCTGTTTTTT.

The V gene is TRBV24-1, the J gene TRBJ2-1; 8 positions match TRBD2. Germline loops: CDR1 KGHDR, CDR2 SFDVKD. The CDR3 is made up of 15 amino acids. The junction had 8 bases not matched to a gene; V was cut back by 4 bases and J by 7 bases. Here the CDR3 DNA reads TGTGCCACCAGTGACTTCGGGGGGGGCCGAAATGAGCAGTTCTTC. This translates into CATSDFGGGRNEQFF.

V gene TRBV7-2 combines with J gene TRBJ2-3; D remains unclear. Trimming left V 2 bases short and J 0 bases short, with 9 bases between. CDR3 length equals 15 residues. In germline, CDR1 is SGHTA, CDR2 FQGNSA. The CDR3 DNA follows: TGTGCCAGCAGCTTATCGGCGACTAGCACAGATACGCAGTATTTT. Translation: CASSLSATSTDTQYF.

This sequence joins TRBV6-5 and TRBJ1-1; tentative D call: TRBD1 (6 bases). The CDR3 totals 15 residues. Germline V gene sequence: CDR1 MNHEY, CDR2 SVGAGI. The V end was cut by 5 bases, the J end by 5 bases, with 18 bases between. In DNA, the CDR3 is TGTGCCAGCAGTCGCGACGGGGCCCAGGGGACTGAAGCTTTCTTT. Encoded protein: CASSRDGAQGTEAFF.

The chain joins TRBV5-8 to TRBJ1-2, with D uncertain. Per the germline V gene, CDR1 is SGHTS and CDR2 is YDEGEE. Trimming removed 1 base at V and 14 bases at J, with 12 bases between. The CDR3 spans 11 residues. The DNA for the CDR3 is TGTGCCAGCAGCTTGTTCAGCGAGGGTACCTTC. It translates to CASSLFSEGTF. The full variable domain, in which reference TRBV5-8 and TRBJ1-2 provide the parts outside the CDR3, is EAGVTQSPTHLIKTRGQQATLRCSPISGHTSVYWYQQALGLGLQFLLWYDEGEERNRGNFPPRFSGRQFPNYSSELNVNALELEDSALYLCASSLFSEGTFGSGTRLTVV.

V and J are TRBV18 and TRBJ2-1, with TRBD2 identical over 11 bases. The V segment lost 8 bases and the J segment 0 bases; nucleotides outside the gene matches: 6. CDR3 size: 16 residues. CDR1 is KGHSH, CDR2 LQKENI, per germline. CDR3 in amino acids: CASAETSGNSYNEQFF. In DNA form, the CDR3 reads TGTGCCAGCGCGGAGACTAGCGGGAACTCCTACAATGAGCAGTTCTTC.

J is TRBJ2-7 and V is TRBV30, with D possibly being TRBD2 (5 bases). The germline V gene encodes CDR1 GTSNPN and CDR2 SVGIG (reference sequence). This CDR3 spans 14 amino acids. Trimming removed 0 bases at V and 7 bases at J, with 16 bases between. The CDR3 reads CAWSVGGGWGEQYF. The CDR3 DNA follows: TGTGCCTGGAGTGTTGGAGGAGGCTGGGGTGAGCAGTACTTC.

The chain employs TRBV5-6 and TRBJ1-6; D gene uncertain. CDR3 length equals 16 residues. In germline, CDR1 is SGHDT, CDR2 YYEEEE. V dropped 1 base and J dropped 3 bases, with 11 bases sitting between them. The CDR3 region has the DNA TGTGCCAGCAGCTTGACAGCCACGGTCTATAATTCACCCCTCCACTTT. Translating it yields CASSLTATVYNSPLHF.

The rearrangement joins TRBV2 to TRBJ2-2; D not certain. The CDR3 consists of 13 residues. CDR1 and CDR2 (germline): SNHLY, FYNNEI. With 6 bases removed from V and 6 bases from J, the gap between germline ends came to 11 bases. CDR3 DNA sequence: TGTGCCAGCAGAGACAAGTGGGCCGGGGAGCTGTTTTTT. Its protein is CASRDKWAGELFF.